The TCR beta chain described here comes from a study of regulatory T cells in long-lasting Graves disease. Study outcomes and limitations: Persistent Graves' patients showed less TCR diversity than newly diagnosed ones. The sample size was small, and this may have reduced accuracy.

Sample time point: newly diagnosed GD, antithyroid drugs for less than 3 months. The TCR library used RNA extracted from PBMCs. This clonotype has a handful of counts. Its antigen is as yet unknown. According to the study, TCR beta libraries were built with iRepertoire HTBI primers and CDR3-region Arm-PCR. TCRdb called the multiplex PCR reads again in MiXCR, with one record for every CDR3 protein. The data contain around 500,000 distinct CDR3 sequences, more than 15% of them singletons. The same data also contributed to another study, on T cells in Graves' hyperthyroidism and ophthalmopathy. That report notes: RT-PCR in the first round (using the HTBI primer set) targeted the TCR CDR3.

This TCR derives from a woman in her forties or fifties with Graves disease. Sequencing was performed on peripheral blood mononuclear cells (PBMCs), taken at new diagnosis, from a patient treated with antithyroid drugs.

The DNA of the CDR3 is TGTGCCAGCAGATCGACTAATTCCTACGAGCAGTACTTC. Its translation: CASRSTNSYEQYF. This chain joins TRBV5-5 and TRBJ2-7, with D perhaps matching TRBD2 (5 bases). Deletions cut 5 bases from V and 1 base from J, with 10 bases between. The CDR3 runs to 13 residues. Per germline, CDR1 SGHKS and CDR2 YYEKEE (reference sequence).